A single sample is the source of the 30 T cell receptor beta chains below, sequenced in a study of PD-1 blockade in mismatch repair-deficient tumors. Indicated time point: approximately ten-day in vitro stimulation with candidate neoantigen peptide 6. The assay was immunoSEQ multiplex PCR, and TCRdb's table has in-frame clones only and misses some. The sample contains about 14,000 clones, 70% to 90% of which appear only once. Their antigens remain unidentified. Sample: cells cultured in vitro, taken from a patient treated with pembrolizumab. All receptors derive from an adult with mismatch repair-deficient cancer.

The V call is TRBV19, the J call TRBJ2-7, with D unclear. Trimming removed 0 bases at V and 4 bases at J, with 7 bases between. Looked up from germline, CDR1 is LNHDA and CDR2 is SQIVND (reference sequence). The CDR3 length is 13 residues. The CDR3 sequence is CASSIDRRYEQYF. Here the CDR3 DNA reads TGTGCCAGTAGTATAGATCGCCGGTACGAGCAGTACTTC.

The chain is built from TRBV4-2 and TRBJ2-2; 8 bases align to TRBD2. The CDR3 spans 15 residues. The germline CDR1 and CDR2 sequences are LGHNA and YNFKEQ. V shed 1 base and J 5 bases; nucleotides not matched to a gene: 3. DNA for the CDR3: TGTGCCAGCAGCCAAGCCGGGAGGGCAACCGGGGAGCTGTTTTTT. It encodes CASSQAGRATGELFF.

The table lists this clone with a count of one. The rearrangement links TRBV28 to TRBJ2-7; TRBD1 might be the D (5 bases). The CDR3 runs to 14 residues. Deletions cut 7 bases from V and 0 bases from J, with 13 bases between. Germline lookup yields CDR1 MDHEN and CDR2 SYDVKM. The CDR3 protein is CASTPLDSSYEQYF. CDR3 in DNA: TGTGCCAGCACTCCCTTAGACAGCTCCTACGAGCAGTACTTC.

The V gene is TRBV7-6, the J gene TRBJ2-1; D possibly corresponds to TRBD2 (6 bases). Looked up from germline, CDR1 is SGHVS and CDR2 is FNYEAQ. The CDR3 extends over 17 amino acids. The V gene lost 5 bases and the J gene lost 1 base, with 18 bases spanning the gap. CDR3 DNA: TGTGCCAGCAGCCTTGAACATCCGGGGGTATCCTACAATGAGCAGTTCTTC. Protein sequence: CASSLEHPGVSYNEQFF.

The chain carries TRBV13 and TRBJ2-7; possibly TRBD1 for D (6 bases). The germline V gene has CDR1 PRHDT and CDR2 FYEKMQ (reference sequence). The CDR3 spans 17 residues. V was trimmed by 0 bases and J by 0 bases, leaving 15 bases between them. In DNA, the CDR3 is TGTGCCAGCAGCTTAGGTCCAGACAGGTTATCCTCCTACGAGCAGTACTTC. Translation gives CASSLGPDRLSSYEQYF.

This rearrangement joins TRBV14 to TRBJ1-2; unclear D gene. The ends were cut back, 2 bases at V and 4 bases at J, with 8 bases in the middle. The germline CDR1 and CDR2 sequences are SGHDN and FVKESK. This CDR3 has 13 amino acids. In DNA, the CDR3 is TGTGCCAGCAGCCAATCAGTAACCTATGGCTACACCTTC. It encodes CASSQSVTYGYTF.

The CDR3 sequence is CASGASRDRGYGYTF. The CDR3 bases are TGTGCCAGCGGGGCTTCACGGGACAGGGGCTATGGCTACACCTTC. This rearrangement joins TRBV25-1 to TRBJ1-2, with 10 bases that match TRBD1. V gave up 8 bases and J gave up 4 bases; unmatched junction bases: 10. This CDR3 is built from 15 residues. In germline, CDR1 is MGHDK, CDR2 SYGVNS.

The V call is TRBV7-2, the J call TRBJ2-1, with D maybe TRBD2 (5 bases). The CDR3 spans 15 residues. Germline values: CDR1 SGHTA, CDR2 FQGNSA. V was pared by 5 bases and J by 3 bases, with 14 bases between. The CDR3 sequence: CASSPQSGHYNEQFF. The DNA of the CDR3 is TGTGCCAGCAGCCCCCAAAGCGGCCACTACAATGAGCAGTTCTTC.

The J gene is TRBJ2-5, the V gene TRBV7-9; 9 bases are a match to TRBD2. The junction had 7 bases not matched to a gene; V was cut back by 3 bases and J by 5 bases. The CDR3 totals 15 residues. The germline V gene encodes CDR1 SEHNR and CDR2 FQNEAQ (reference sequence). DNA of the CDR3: TGTGCCAGCAGCTTCTTCCTAGCGGGAAAGGAGACCCAGTACTTC. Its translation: CASSFFLAGKETQYF.

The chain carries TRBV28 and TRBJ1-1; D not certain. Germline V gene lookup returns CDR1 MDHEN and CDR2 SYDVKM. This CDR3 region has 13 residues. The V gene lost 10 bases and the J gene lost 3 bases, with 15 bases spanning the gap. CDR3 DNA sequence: TGTGCCACCGCGATCAGTTCGGACACTGAAGCTTTCTTT. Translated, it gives CATAISSDTEAFF.

CDR3 DNA sequence: TGTGCCAGCAGTTACTCGCGCCCTGGAAATGAGCAGTTCTTC. Translating gives CASSYSRPGNEQFF. The gene calls are TRBV6-5 and TRBJ2-1; the D is unclear. In germline, CDR1 is MNHEY, CDR2 SVGAGI. The V end was cut by 0 bases, the J end by 7 bases, with 10 bases between. This CDR3 has 14 amino acids.

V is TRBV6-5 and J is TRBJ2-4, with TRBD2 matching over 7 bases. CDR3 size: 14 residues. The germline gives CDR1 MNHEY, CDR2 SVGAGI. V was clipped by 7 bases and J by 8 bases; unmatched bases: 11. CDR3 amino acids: CASKRAGSLDIQYF. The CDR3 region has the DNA TGTGCCAGCAAAAGAGCGGGGAGTTTGGACATTCAGTACTTC.

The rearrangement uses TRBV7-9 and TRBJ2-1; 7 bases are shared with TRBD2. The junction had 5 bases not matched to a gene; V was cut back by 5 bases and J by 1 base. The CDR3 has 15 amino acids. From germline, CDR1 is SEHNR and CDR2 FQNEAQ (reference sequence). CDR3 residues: CASSPRTSSYNEQFF. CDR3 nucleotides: TGTGCCAGCAGCCCCCGGACTAGTTCCTACAATGAGCAGTTCTTC.

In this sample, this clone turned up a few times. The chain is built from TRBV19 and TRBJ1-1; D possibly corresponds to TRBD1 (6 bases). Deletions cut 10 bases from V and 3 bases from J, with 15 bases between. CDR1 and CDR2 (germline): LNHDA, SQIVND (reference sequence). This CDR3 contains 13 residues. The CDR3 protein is CATNRDGDTEAFF. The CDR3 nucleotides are TGTGCCACCAACAGGGATGGGGACACTGAAGCTTTCTTT.

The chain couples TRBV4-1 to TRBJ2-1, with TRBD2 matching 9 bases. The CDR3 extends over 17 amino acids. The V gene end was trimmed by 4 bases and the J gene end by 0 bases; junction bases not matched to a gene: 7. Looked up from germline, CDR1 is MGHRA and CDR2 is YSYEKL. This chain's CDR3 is CASSRETSGSSYNEQFF. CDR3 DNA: TGCGCCAGCAGCCGAGAGACTAGCGGTAGCTCCTACAATGAGCAGTTCTTC.

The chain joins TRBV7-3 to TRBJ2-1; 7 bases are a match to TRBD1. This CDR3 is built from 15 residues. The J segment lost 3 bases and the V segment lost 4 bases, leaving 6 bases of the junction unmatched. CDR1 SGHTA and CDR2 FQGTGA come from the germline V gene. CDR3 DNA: TGTGCCAGCAGCTCCGACAGGGCAAGCTACAATGAGCAGTTCTTC. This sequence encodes CASSSDRASYNEQFF.

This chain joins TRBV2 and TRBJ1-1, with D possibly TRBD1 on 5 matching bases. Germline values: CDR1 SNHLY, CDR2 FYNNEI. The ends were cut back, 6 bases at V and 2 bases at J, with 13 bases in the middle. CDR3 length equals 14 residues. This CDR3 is CASSWDGTNTEAFF. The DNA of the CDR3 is TGTGCCAGCAGCTGGGACGGCACAAACACTGAAGCTTTCTTT.

CDR3 DNA sequence: TGTGCCAGCAGCCAACGGACTAGCGGGAGCTCTGGGGCCAACGTCCTGACTTTC. The encoded protein is CASSQRTSGSSGANVLTF. The chain recombines TRBV14 with TRBJ2-6, with 13 bases that match TRBD2. Germline V gives CDR1 SGHDN, CDR2 FVKESK. The CDR3 extends over 18 amino acids. Trimming took 2 bases from V and 0 from J; bases not matched to a gene: 1. The complete variable domain, with remaining parts taken from reference TRBV14 and TRBJ2-6, reads EAGVTQFPSHSVIEKGQTVTLRCDPISGHDNLYWYRRVMGKEIKFLLHFVKESKQDESGMPNNRFLAERTGGTYSTLKVQPAELEDSGVYFCASSQRTSGSSGANVLTFGAGSRLTVL.

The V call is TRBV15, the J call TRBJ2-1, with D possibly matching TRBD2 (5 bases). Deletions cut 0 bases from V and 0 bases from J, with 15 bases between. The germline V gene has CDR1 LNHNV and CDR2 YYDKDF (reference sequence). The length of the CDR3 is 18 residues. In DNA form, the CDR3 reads TGTGCCACCAGCAGAGATCTTGGGAGCGCAAGCTCCTACAATGAGCAGTTCTTC. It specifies CATSRDLGSASSYNEQFF.

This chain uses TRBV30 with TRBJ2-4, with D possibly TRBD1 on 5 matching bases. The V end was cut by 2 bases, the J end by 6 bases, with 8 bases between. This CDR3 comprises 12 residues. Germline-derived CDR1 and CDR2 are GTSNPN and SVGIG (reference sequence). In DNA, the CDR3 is TGTGCCTGGAGTTTGCAGGGAAACATTCAGTACTTC. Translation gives CAWSLQGNIQYF.

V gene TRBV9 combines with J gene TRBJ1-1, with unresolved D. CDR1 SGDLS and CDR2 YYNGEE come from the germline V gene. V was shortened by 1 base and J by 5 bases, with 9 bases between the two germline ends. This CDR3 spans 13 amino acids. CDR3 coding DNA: TGTGCCAGCAGCGTACGAGAGGGTACTGAAGCTTTCTTT. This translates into CASSVREGTEAFF.

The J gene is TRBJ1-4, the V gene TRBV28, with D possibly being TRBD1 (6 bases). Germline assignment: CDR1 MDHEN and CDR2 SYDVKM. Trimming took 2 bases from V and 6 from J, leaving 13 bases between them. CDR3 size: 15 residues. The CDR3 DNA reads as TGTGCCAGCAGTTTAATCGGGGGGCCAGATGAAAAACTGTTTTTT. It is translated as CASSLIGGPDEKLFF.

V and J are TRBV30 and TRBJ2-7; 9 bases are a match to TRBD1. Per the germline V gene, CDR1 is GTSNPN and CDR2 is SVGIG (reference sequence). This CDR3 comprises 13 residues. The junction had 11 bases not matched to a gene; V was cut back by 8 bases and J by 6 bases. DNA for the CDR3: TGTGCCGGTTCCGGGACAGGGCTGGGCGAGCAGTACTTC. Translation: CAGSGTGLGEQYF. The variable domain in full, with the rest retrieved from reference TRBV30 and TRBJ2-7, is SQTIHQWPATLVQPVGSPLSLECTVEGTSNPNLYWYRQAAGRGLQLLFYSVGIGQISSEVPQNLSASRPQDRQFILSSKKLLLSDSGFYLCAGSGTGLGEQYFGPGTRLTVT.

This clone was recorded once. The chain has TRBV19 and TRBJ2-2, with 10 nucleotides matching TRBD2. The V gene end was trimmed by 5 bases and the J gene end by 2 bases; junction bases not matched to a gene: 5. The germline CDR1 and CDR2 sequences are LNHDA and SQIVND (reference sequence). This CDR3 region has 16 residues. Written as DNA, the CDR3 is TGTGCCAGTAGTGCAACTAGCGGGATAAACACCGGGGAGCTGTTTTTT. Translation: CASSATSGINTGELFF.

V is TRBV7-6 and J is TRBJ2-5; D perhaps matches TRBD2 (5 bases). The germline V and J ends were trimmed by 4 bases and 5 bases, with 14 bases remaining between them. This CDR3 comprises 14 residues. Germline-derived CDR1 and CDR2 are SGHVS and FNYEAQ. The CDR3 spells CASSSGRGLETQYF. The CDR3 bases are TGTGCCAGCAGCTCCGGCCGCGGGTTGGAGACCCAGTACTTC.

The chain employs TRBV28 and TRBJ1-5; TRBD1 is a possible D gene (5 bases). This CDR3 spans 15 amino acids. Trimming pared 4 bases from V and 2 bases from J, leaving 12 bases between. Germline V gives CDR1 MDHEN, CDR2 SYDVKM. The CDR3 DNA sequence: TGTGCCAGCAGTTCCCCAGGGCAGGGCAATCAGCCCCAGCATTTT. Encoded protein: CASSSPGQGNQPQHF.

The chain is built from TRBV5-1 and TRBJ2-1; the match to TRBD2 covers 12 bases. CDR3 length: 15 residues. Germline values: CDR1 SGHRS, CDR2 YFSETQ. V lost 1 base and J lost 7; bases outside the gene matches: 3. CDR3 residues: CASSLLAGGFNEQFF. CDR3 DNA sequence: TGCGCCAGCAGCTTGCTAGCGGGAGGGTTTAATGAGCAGTTCTTC.

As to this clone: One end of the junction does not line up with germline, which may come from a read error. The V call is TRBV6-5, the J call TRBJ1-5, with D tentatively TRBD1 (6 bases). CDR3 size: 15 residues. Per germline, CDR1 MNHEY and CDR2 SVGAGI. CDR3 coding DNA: TGTGCCAGCAGTCACTCAGGGGCTTCCAATCAGCCCCAGCATTTT. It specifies CASSHSGASNQPQHF.

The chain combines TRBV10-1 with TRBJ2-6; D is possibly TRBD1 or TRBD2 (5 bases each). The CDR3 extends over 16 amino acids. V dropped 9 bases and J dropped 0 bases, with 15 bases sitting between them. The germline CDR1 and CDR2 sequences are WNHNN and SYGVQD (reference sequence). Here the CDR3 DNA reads TGCGCCAGGGGCCGGGACGGTTCCTCTGGGGCCAACGTCCTGACTTTC. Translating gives CARGRDGSSGANVLTF.

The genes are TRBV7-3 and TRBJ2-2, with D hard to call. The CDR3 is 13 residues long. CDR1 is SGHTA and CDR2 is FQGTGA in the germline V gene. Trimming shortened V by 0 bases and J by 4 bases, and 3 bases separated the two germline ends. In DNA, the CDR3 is TGTGCCAGCAGCTTAACACCCACCGGGGAGCTGTTTTTT. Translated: CASSLTPTGELFF.